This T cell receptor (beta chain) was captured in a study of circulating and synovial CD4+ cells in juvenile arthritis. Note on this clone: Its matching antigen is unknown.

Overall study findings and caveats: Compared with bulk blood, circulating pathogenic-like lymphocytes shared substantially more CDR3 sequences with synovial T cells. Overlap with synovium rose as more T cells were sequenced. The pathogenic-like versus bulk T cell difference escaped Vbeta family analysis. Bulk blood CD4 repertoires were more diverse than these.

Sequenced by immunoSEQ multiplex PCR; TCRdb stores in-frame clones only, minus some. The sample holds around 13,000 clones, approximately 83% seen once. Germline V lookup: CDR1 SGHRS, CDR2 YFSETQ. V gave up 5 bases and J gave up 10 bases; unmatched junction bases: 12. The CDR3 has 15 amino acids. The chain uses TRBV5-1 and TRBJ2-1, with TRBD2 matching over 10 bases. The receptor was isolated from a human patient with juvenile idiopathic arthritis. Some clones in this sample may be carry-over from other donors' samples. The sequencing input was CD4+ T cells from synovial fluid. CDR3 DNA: TGCGCCAGCAGGTCGAGCGGGGGGGCGAGAGGAGAGCAGTTCTTC. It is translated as CASRSSGGARGEQFF.